These 15 T cell receptor beta chains share one sample of origin, sequenced in a study of T cell repertoires in cytomegalovirus infection. One entry per CDR3 protein, called by TCRdb with MiXCR from the reads. Counted here are some 700,000 distinct CDR3 sequences, 35% to 40% occurring once; the ten biggest clones make up around 2.8%. The sequenced sample was PBMCs. All receptors derive from a human donor in good health (CMV status not recorded). Some clones in this sample may be carry-over from other donors' samples.

This clonotype was seen a few times. The chain is built from TRBV15 and TRBJ2-7; D is unresolved. V shed 0 bases and J shed 0 bases, with 9 bases lying between them. Germline V CDR1 and CDR2: LNHNV, YYDKDF (reference sequence). CDR3 length: 15 amino acids. The CDR3 loop is CATSRDADGSYEQYF. DNA for the CDR3: TGTGCCACCAGCAGAGATGCGGACGGCTCCTACGAGCAGTACTTC.

The chain employs TRBV7-2 and TRBJ2-3; no definite D call. The CDR3 contains 13 residues. Trimming removed 2 bases at V and 4 bases at J, with 7 bases between. The V gene's germline CDR1 is SGHTA and CDR2 FQGNSA. As DNA, the CDR3 is TGTGCCAGCAGCTTAAGGTTACCAGATACGCAGTATTTT. Translating gives CASSLRLPDTQYF.

This clonotype was seen a few times. The rearrangement uses TRBV5-4 and TRBJ2-5, with 11 bases fitting TRBD1. Germline V gives CDR1 SGHNT, CDR2 YYREEE (reference sequence). J was trimmed by 4 bases and V by 0 bases; bases with no gene match: 5. This CDR3 has 16 residues. The CDR3 coding sequence is TGTGCCAGCAGCTTGGCCGGACAGGGGGCTACAGAGACCCAGTACTTC. Residues: CASSLAGQGATETQYF.

This clonotype was counted at least ten times. The J gene is TRBJ2-7, the V gene TRBV4-1; D might be TRBD2 (7 bases). In germline, CDR1 is MGHRA, CDR2 YSYEKL. Trimming shortened V by 4 bases and J by 5 bases, and 15 bases separated the two germline ends. There are 14 residues in the CDR3. The CDR3: CASSLQTGRDEQYF. CDR3 sequence (DNA): TGCGCCAGCAGCCTCCAAACAGGGAGGGACGAGCAGTACTTC.

This clonotype has ten or more counts. The genes are TRBV7-6 and TRBJ1-1; TRBD1 might be the D (6 bases). Trimming removed 5 bases from V and 2 bases from J, with 15 bases in between. Germline V lookup: CDR1 SGHVS, CDR2 FNYEAQ. CDR3 length: 15 residues. CDR3 residues: CASSAPLDSNTEAFF. The CDR3 nucleotides read TGTGCCAGCAGCGCCCCCTTGGACAGTAACACTGAAGCTTTCTTT.

The chain carries TRBV30 and TRBJ2-1; tentatively, D is TRBD2 (5 bases). The germline V and J ends were trimmed by 4 bases and 4 bases, with 14 bases remaining between them. CDR1 and CDR2 (germline): GTSNPN, SVGIG (reference sequence). The CDR3 consists of 14 residues. The CDR3 loop reads CAWIPLRGYNEQFF. CDR3 DNA sequence: TGTGCCTGGATCCCCCTTAGAGGGTACAATGAGCAGTTCTTC.

Here the CDR3 DNA reads TGTGCCAGTAGTAGAGTAGGAGGTGGACAGGGTGGAACCGGGGAGCTGTTTTTT. Amino acids: CASSRVGGGQGGTGELFF. V usage is TRBV19 and J usage is TRBJ2-2; 8 nucleotides agree with TRBD1. Germline CDR1 reads LNHDA; CDR2 reads SQIVND (reference sequence). This CDR3 is built from 18 residues. The V gene end was trimmed by 4 bases and the J gene end by 5 bases; junction bases not matched to a gene: 15.

The rearrangement uses TRBV7-2 and TRBJ2-1; D tentatively reads TRBD1 or TRBD2 (6 bases each). This CDR3 has 15 residues. V was trimmed by 1 base and J by 9 bases, leaving 16 bases between them. CDR1 and CDR2 (germline): SGHTA, FQGNSA. CDR3 bases: TGTGCCAGCAGCTTAGTAAGGGGGGCGGTCGGTGAGCAGTTCTTC. Residues: CASSLVRGAVGEQFF.

This clonotype turned up a few times. The CDR3 loop is CAISVAGDRGGSDTQYF. CDR3 DNA: TGTGCCATCAGTGTCGCGGGGGACAGGGGTGGATCAGATACGCAGTATTTT. The chain couples TRBV10-3 to TRBJ2-3; 10 nucleotides agree with TRBD1. Trimming cost V 4 bases and J 4 bases; bases outside gene matches: 11. The CDR3 totals 17 residues. CDR1 is ENHRY and CDR2 is SYGVKD in the germline V gene.

The V gene is TRBV19, the J gene TRBJ2-3; TRBD1 matches at 8 bases. This CDR3 is built from 16 residues. CDR1 and CDR2 (germline): LNHDA, SQIVND (reference sequence). With V trimmed by 5 bases and J by 3 bases, 10 bases remained unmatched. CDR3 in DNA: TGTGCCAGTAGTCCAACGACAGGGGTAATAACAGATACGCAGTATTTT. The encoded protein is CASSPTTGVITDTQYF. Complete variable domain (other parts from reference TRBV19 and TRBJ2-3): DGGITQSPKYLFRKEGQNVTLSCEQNLNHDAMYWYRQDPGQGLRLIYYSQIVNDFQKGDIAEGYSVSREKKESFPLTVTSAQKNPTAFYLCASSPTTGVITDTQYFGPGTRLTVL.

The chain is built from TRBV13 and TRBJ2-5; 7 nucleotides align to TRBD1. Germline assignment: CDR1 PRHDT and CDR2 FYEKMQ (reference sequence). The ends lost 5 bases at V and 1 base at J; junction bases unmatched: 7. The CDR3 is 15 amino acids. CDR3: CASSVKGGGQETQYF. In nucleotides, the CDR3 is TGTGCCAGCAGCGTGAAAGGGGGCGGCCAAGAGACCCAGTACTTC.

The V call is TRBV28, the J call TRBJ1-5; the match to TRBD1 covers 7 bases. Germline V gene sequence: CDR1 MDHEN, CDR2 SYDVKM. The V segment lost 3 bases and the J segment 6 bases; nucleotides outside the gene matches: 8. The CDR3 sequence is 15 residues long. The CDR3 DNA reads as TGTGCCAGCAGTTTCGACAGGGACACCATTCAGCCCCAGCATTTT. Protein sequence: CASSFDRDTIQPQHF.

To note about this clonotype: A much larger clonotype is one base distant, so this may be a read error. The V and J genes are TRBV2 and TRBJ2-1, with D unresolved. V gave up 7 bases and J gave up 8 bases, with 12 bases separating them. The CDR3 consists of 12 residues. CDR1 SNHLY and CDR2 FYNNEI come from the germline V gene. As DNA, the CDR3 is TGTGCCAGCATTCGAGATTCGGATGAGCAGTTCTTC. This encodes CASIRDSDEQFF.

J is TRBJ1-6 and V is TRBV2, with D possibly TRBD1 on 5 matching bases. Germline CDR1 reads SNHLY; CDR2 reads FYNNEI. Deletions cut 4 bases from V and 2 bases from J, with 9 bases between. The CDR3 extends over 15 amino acids. Here the CDR3 DNA reads TGTGCCAGCAGTGGAAGGGGAGCCTATAATTCACCCCTCCACTTT. This sequence encodes CASSGRGAYNSPLHF.

This clonotype was seen a handful of times. The DNA for the CDR3 is TGTGCCAGCAGTTTATTTAAGGGGGGGGTAGAGACTGAAGCTTTCTTT. Translated, it gives CASSLFKGGVETEAFF. V gene TRBV28 combines with J gene TRBJ1-1, with D possibly matching TRBD1 (6 bases). This CDR3 comprises 16 residues. V lost 1 base, J lost 5 bases, and 17 bases lay in between. Germline loops: CDR1 MDHEN, CDR2 SYDVKM.